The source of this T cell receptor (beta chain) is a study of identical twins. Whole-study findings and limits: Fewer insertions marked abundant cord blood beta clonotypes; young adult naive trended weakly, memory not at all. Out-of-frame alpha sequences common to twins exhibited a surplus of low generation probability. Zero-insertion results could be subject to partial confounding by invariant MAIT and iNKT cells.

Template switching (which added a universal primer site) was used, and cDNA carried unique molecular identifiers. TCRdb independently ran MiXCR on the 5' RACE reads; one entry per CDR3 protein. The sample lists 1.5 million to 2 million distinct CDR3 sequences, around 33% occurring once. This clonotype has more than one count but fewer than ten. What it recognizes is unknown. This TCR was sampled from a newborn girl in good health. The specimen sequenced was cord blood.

CDR3 loop: CASSYILRLDRTQETQYF. The DNA for the CDR3 is TGTGCCAGCAGCTATATCCTTCGGCTGGACAGAACCCAAGAGACCCAGTACTTC. This sequence joins TRBV7-8 and TRBJ2-5; D perhaps matches TRBD1 (6 bases). The V end was cut by 4 bases, the J end by 1 base, with 22 bases between. Per the germline V gene, CDR1 is SGHVS and CDR2 is FQNEAQ. The CDR3 runs 18 residues.